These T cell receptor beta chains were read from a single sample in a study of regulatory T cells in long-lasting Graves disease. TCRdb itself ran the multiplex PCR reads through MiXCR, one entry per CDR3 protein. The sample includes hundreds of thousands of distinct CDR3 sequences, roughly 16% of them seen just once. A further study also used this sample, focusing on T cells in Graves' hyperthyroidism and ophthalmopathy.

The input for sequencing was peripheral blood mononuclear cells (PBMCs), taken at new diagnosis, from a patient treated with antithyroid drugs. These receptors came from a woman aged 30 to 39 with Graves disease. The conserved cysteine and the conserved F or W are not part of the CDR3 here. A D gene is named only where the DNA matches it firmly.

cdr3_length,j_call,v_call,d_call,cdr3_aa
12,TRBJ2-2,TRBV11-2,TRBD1,ASSRQGGTGVLF
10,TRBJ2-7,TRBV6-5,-,ASSYGFSGQY
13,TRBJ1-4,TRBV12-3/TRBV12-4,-,ASTPHRDSREKLF
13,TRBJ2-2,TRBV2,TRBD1,ASHGTDANTGELF
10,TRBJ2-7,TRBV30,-,AWSETSREQY
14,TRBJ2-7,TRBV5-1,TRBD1,ASSFDLDRGAYEQY
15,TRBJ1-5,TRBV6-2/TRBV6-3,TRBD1,ASSYHINPGQGNPQH
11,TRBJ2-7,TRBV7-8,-,ASSGSSSYEQY
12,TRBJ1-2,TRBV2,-,ASSETGTNYGYT
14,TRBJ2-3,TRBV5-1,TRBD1,ASSFVLLRDRDTQY
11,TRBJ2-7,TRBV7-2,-,ASSSINSYEQY
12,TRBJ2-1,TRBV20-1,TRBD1,SASYYEGANEQF
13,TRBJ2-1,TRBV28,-,ASQPRDLRFNEQF
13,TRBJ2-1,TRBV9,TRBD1,ASSPRQGGLNEQF
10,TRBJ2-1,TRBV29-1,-,SVELSYNEQF